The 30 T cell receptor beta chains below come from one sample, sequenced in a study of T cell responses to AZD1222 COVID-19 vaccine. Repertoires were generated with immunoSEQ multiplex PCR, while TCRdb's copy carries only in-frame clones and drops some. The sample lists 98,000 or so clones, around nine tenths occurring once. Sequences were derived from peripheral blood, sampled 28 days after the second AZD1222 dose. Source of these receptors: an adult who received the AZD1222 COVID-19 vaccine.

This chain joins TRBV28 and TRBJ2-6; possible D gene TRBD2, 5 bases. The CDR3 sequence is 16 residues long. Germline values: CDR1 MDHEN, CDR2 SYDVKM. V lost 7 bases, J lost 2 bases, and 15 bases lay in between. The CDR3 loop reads CASKRALSTGANVLTF. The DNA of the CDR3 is TGTGCCAGCAAGAGGGCCCTTAGCACTGGGGCCAACGTCCTGACTTTC.

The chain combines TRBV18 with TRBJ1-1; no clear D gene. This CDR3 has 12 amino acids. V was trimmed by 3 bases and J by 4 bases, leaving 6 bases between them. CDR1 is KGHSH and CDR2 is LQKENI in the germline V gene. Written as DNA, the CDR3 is TGTGCCAGCTCACCCCCGGGCACTGAAGCTTTCTTT. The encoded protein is CASSPPGTEAFF.

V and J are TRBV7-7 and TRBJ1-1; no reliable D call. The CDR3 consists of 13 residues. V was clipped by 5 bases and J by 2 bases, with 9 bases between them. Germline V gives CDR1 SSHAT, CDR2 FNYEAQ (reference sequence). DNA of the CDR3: TGTGCCAGCAGCCCGACACTCAACACTGAAGCTTTCTTT. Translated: CASSPTLNTEAFF.

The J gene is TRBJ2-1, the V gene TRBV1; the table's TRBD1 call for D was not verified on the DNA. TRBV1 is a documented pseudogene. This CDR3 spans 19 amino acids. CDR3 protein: CTSSQRPLTGGASYNEQFF. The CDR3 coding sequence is TGCACCAGCAGCCAACGCCCCTTGACAGGGGGTGCCTCCTACAATGAGCAGTTCTTC.

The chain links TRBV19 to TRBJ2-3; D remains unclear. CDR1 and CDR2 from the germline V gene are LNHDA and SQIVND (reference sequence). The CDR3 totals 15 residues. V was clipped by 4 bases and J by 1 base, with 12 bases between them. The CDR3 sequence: CASSRNGEGTDTQYF. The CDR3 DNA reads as TGTGCCAGTAGTAGAAACGGTGAGGGCACAGATACGCAGTATTTT.

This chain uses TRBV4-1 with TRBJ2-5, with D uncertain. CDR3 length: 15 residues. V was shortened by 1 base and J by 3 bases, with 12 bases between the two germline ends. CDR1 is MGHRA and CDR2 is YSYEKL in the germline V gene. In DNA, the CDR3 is TGCGCCAGCAGCCAAGTTTCTAGGATAGAAGAGACCCAGTACTTC. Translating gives CASSQVSRIEETQYF.

CDR3 sequence: CASSLDGRVPTEAFF. The CDR3 DNA reads as TGTGCCAGCAGCTTGGATGGGAGGGTCCCCACTGAAGCTTTCTTT. V and J are TRBV5-5 and TRBJ1-1; D unresolved. V was trimmed by 0 bases and J by 4 bases, leaving 13 bases between them. The CDR3 loop spans 15 amino acids. The germline V gene has CDR1 SGHKS and CDR2 YYEKEE (reference sequence).

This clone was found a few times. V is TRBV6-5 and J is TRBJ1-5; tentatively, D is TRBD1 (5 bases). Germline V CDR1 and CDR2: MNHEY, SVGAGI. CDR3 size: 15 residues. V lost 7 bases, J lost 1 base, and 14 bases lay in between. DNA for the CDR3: TGTGCCAGCACAAATCCAGGGAACAGCAATCAGCCCCAGCATTTT. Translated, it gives CASTNPGNSNQPQHF.

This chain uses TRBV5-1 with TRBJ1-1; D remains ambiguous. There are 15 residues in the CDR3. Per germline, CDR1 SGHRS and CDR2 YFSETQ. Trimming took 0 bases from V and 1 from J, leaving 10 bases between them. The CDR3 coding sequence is TGCGCCAGCAGCTTGGTAGGAGGGTGGAACACTGAAGCTTTCTTT. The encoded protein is CASSLVGGWNTEAFF.

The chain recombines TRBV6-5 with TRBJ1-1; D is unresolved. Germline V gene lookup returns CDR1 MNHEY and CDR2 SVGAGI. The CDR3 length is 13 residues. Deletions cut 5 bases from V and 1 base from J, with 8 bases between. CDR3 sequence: CASSLGSNTEAFF. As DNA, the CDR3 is TGTGCCAGCAGTCTTGGATCGAACACTGAAGCTTTCTTT.

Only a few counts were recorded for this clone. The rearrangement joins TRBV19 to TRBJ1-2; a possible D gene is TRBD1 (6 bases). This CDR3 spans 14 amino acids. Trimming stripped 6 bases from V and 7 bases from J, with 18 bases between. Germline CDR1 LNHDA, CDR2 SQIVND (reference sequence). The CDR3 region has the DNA TGTGCCAGTAGGCCAATTTACCGACAGGTTGGCTACACCTTC. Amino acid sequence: CASRPIYRQVGYTF.

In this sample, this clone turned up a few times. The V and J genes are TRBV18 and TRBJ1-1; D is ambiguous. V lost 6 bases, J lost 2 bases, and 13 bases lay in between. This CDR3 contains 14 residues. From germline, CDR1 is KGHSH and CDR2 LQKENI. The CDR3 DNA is TGTGCCAGCTCCCCCGGACTGACTAACACTGAAGCTTTCTTT. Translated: CASSPGLTNTEAFF.

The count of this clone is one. The CDR3 bases are TGTGCCAGCAGTAGGGAGGGTGGGTCCGGCGGCAATCAGCCCCAGCATTTT. Protein: CASSREGGSGGNQPQHF. The V call is TRBV7-9, the J call TRBJ1-5; D unclear. This CDR3 is built from 17 residues. V lost 6 bases to trimming and J lost 2 bases, with 20 bases between them. Germline assignment: CDR1 SEHNR and CDR2 FQNEAQ (reference sequence).

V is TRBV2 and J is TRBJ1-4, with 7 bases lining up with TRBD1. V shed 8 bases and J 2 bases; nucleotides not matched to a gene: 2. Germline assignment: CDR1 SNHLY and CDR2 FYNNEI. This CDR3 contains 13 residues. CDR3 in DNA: TGTGCCAGCCAGGGGGGGACTAATGAAAAACTGTTTTTT. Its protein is CASQGGTNEKLFF. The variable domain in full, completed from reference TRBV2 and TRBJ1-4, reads EPEVTQTPSHQVTQMGQEVILRCVPISNHLYFYWYRQILGQKVEFLVSFYNNEISEKSEIFDDQFSVERPDGSNFTLKIRSTKLEDSAMYFCASQGGTNEKLFFGSGTQLSVL.

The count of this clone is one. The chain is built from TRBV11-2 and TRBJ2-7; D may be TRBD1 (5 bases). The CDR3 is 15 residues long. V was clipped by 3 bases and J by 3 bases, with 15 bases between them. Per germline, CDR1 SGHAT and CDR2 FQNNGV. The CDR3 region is CASSFFVGENYEQYF. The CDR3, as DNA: TGTGCCAGCAGCTTTTTTGTAGGGGAAAACTACGAGCAGTACTTC.

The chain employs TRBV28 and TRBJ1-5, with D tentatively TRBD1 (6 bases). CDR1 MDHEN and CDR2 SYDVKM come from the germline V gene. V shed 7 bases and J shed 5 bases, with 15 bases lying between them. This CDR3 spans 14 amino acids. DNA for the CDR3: TGTGCCAGCATTGCTGGACAGCAACATCAGCCCCAGCATTTT. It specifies CASIAGQQHQPQHF. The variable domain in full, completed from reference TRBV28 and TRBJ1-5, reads DVKVTQSSRYLVKRTGEKVFLECVQDMDHENMFWYRQDPGLGLRLIYFSYDVKMKEKGDIPEGYSVSREKKERFSLILESASTNQTSMYLCASIAGQQHQPQHFGDGTRLSIL.

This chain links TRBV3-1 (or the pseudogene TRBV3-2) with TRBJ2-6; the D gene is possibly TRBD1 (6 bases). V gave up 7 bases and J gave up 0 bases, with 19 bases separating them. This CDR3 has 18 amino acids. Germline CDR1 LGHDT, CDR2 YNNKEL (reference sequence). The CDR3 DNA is TGTGCCAGCACTTTCAGGGCAGGGGCGTACTCTGGGGCCAACGTCCTGACTTTC. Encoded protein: CASTFRAGAYSGANVLTF.

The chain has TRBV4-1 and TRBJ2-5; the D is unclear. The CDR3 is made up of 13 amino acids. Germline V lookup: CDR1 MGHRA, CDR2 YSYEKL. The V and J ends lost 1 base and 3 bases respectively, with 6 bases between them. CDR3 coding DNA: TGCGCCAGCAGCCAAGTACGGGAAGAGACCCAGTACTTC. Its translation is CASSQVREETQYF.

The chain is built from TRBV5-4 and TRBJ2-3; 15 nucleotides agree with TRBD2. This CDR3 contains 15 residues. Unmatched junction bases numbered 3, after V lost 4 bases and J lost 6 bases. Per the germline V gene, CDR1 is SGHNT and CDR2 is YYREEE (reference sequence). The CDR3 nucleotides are TGTGCCAGCAGCCGGGGGACTAGCGGGAGGGATACGCAGTATTTT. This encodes CASSRGTSGRDTQYF.

DNA for the CDR3: TGTGCCAGCAGTCACTTGGCCCCCAACTACGAGCAGTACTTC. Translation: CASSHLAPNYEQYF. V and J are TRBV28 and TRBJ2-7; no clear D gene. The CDR3 sequence is 14 residues long. Germline lookup yields CDR1 MDHEN and CDR2 SYDVKM. Trimming left V 5 bases short and J 3 bases short, with 14 bases between.

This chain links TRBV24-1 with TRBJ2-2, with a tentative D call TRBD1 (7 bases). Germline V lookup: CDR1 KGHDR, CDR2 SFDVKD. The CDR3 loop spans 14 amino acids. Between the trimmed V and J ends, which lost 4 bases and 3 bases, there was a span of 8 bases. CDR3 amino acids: CATSDRGDTGELFF. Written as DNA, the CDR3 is TGTGCCACCAGTGACAGGGGGGACACCGGGGAGCTGTTTTTT.

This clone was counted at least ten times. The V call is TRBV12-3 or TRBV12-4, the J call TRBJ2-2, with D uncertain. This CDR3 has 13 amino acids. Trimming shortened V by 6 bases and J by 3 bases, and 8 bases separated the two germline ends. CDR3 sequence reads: CASRKQDTGELFF. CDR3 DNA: TGTGCCAGCAGAAAGCAAGACACCGGGGAGCTGTTTTTT.

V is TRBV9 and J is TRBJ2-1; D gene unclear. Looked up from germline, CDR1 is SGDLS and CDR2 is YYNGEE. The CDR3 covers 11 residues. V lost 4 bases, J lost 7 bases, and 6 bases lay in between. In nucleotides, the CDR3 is TGTGCCAGCAGCCTCGAGAATGAGCAGTTCTTC. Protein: CASSLENEQFF.

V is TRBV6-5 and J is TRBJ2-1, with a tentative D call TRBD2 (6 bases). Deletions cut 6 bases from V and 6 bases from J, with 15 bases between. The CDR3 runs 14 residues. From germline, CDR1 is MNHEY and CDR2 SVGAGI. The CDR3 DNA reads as TGTGCCAGCAGCTTCATGGGACTGCCCAATGAGCAGTTCTTC. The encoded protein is CASSFMGLPNEQFF.

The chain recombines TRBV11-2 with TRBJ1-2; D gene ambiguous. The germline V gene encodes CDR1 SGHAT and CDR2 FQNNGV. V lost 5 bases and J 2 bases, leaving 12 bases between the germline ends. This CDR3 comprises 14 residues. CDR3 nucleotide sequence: TGTGCCAGCAGCCCCGGACCTAGGAACTATGGCTACACCTTC. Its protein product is CASSPGPRNYGYTF.

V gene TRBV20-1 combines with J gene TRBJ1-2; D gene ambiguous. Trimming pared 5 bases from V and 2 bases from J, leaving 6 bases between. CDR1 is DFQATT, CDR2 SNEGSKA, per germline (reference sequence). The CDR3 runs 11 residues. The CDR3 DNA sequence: TGCAGTGCTCGGGAGAACTATGGCTACACCTTC. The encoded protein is CSARENYGYTF.

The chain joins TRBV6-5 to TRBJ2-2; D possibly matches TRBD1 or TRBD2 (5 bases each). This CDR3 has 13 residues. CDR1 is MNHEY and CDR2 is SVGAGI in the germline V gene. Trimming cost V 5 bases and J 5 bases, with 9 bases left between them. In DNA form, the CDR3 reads TGTGCCAGCAGTCGTGGGGGAACCGGGGAGCTGTTTTTT. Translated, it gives CASSRGGTGELFF.

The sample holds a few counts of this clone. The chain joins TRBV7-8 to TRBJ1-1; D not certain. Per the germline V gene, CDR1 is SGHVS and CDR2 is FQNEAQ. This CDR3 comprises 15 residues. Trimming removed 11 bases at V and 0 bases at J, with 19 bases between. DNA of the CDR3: TGTGCCGTCTTTTCGGACCGACAAATGAACACTGAAGCTTTCTTT. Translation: CAVFSDRQMNTEAFF.

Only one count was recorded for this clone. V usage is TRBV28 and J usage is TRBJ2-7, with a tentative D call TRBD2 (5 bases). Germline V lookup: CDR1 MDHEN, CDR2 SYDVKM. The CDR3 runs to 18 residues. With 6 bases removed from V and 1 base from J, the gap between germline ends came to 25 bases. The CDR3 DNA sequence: TGTGCCAGCAGGGTAGCGAGGGTTCTGACTCCTGGGTCCTACGAGCAGTACTTC. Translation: CASRVARVLTPGSYEQYF.

The CDR3 reads CATSDLQGSYNEQFF. The CDR3 coding sequence is TGTGCCACCAGTGATTTGCAGGGCTCCTACAATGAGCAGTTCTTC. The rearrangement uses TRBV24-1 and TRBJ2-1, with D perhaps TRBD1 (5 bases). The CDR3 has 15 residues. The V gene's germline CDR1 is KGHDR and CDR2 SFDVKD. V was clipped by 0 bases and J by 0 bases, with 5 bases between them.